One sample yielded the 11 T cell receptor beta chains listed below, sequenced in a study of siplizumab effects on memory and regulatory T cells. Clones were read by immunoSEQ multiplex PCR, and TCRdb kept only the in-frame ones, dropping some. The sample has 99,000 or so clones; 90% to 95% are singletons. The sequencing sample was made of non-Treg CD4+ T cells sorted from blood. Receptor source: a human donor in good health.

The V gene is TRBV7-6, the J gene TRBJ2-3; the D is unclear. V was trimmed by 0 bases and J by 3 bases, leaving 10 bases between them. CDR3 length: 15 amino acids. CDR1 is SGHVS and CDR2 is FNYEAQ in the germline V gene. DNA for the CDR3: TGTGCCAGCAGCTTAGCAGTCCAACGAACAGATACGCAGTATTTT. It is translated as CASSLAVQRTDTQYF.

This chain uses TRBV7-2 with TRBJ2-1; TRBD2 is a possible D gene (6 bases). The CDR3 contains 14 residues. Germline V CDR1 and CDR2: SGHTA, FQGNSA. V gave up 2 bases and J gave up 4 bases, with 9 bases separating them. The CDR3 is CASSLSREYNEQFF. The CDR3 bases are TGTGCCAGCAGCTTATCGCGGGAATACAATGAGCAGTTCTTC.

The V call is TRBV7-9, the J call TRBJ2-7; D remains unclear. Trimming shortened V by 5 bases and J by 6 bases, and 14 bases separated the two germline ends. Germline CDR1 SEHNR, CDR2 FQNEAQ (reference sequence). This CDR3 comprises 13 residues. The CDR3 coding sequence is TGTGCCAGCAGCCCCTTGGCAACCGGCGAGCAGTACTTC. It translates to CASSPLATGEQYF.

The chain has TRBV28 and TRBJ2-7; 9 positions match TRBD1. The CDR3 is 16 residues long. The V gene end was trimmed by 6 bases and the J gene end by 6 bases; junction bases not matched to a gene: 15. Germline values: CDR1 MDHEN, CDR2 SYDVKM. This chain's CDR3 is CASRPYSRQGGGEQYF. The CDR3 DNA reads as TGTGCCAGCAGGCCTTATTCCAGACAGGGGGGAGGCGAGCAGTACTTC.

The rearrangement joins TRBV6-6 to TRBJ2-1; the D gene is possibly TRBD2 (5 bases). CDR1 is MNHNY, CDR2 SVGAGI, per germline (reference sequence). V was pared by 3 bases and J by 0 bases, with 9 bases between. CDR3 length: 15 residues. The CDR3 DNA follows: TGTGCCAGCAGTTATGCGGGTCGCTCCTACAATGAGCAGTTCTTC. This encodes CASSYAGRSYNEQFF.

This rearrangement joins TRBV28 to TRBJ1-1; D unclear. Per the germline V gene, CDR1 is MDHEN and CDR2 is SYDVKM. This CDR3 has 15 residues. V was cut by 3 bases and J by 1 base, with 12 bases left in between. The CDR3 DNA reads TGTGCCAGCAGTTTGAAAGTCCCCGCGAACACTGAAGCTTTCTTT. Translated, it gives CASSLKVPANTEAFF.

The chain carries TRBV6-5 and TRBJ2-7; D possibly matches TRBD1 or TRBD2 (5 bases each). Trimming stripped 4 bases from V and 9 bases from J, with 13 bases between. CDR1 is MNHEY, CDR2 SVGAGI, per germline. This CDR3 comprises 12 residues. Written as DNA, the CDR3 is TGTGCCAGCAGTTTTTCCGGGACCCTGCAGTACTTC. Protein sequence: CASSFSGTLQYF.

The chain uses TRBV5-8 and TRBJ1-2; 7 bases align to TRBD1. Losses at the gene ends were 4 bases for V and 4 bases for J; bases not matched to a gene: 4. There are 13 residues in the CDR3. CDR1 is SGHTS and CDR2 is YDEGEE in the germline V gene. The CDR3, as DNA: TGTGCCAGCAGCAAGACAGGGATCTATGGCTACACCTTC. It is translated as CASSKTGIYGYTF.

The chain couples TRBV6-1 to TRBJ1-1; 7 bases map to TRBD1. Germline V gene sequence: CDR1 MNHNS, CDR2 SASEGT. J was trimmed by 5 bases and V by 6 bases; bases with no gene match: 12. CDR3 length: 15 amino acids. For the CDR3, the DNA is TGTGCCAGCAGATCACAGGGGTTAGGGGTGACTGAAGCTTTCTTT. Translating it yields CASRSQGLGVTEAFF.

The V and J genes are TRBV6-5 and TRBJ1-1, with D unresolved. The V gene's germline CDR1 is MNHEY and CDR2 SVGAGI. The CDR3 is made up of 13 amino acids. V was cut by 7 bases and J by 0 bases, with 9 bases left in between. CDR3 sequence reads: CASKRGMNTEAFF. DNA of the CDR3: TGTGCCAGCAAGCGGGGAATGAACACTGAAGCTTTCTTT.

This clone was counted only a few times. The chain recombines TRBV7-9 with TRBJ2-2, with 9 bases lining up with TRBD2. The CDR3 length is 16 residues. Germline CDR1 is SEHNR and CDR2 is FQNEAQ (reference sequence). The V and J ends lost 4 bases and 0 bases, in that order; junction bases with no gene match: 3. The CDR3 DNA reads TGTGCCAGCAGCTCCCTAGCGGGATCGAACACCGGGGAGCTGTTTTTT. It specifies CASSSLAGSNTGELFF.